Below, one T cell receptor (beta chain) is given with its context. What it binds is unknown. V was cut by 2 bases and J by 0 bases, with 14 bases left in between. Germline values: CDR1 SEHNR, CDR2 FQNEAQ (reference sequence). This CDR3 has 18 residues. This sample stems from a study of T cells after yellow fever vaccination. Study-wide results and caveats: Weaker, the secondary response had a peak occurring faster, on day 5 versus 15. Within FACS-sorted repertoires, abundant clonotypes contaminating from the bulk population could be present.

As TCR cDNA was made by 5'RACE template switching, a universal primer site and UMIs were added. One entry per CDR3 protein results from TCRdb running MiXCR on the 5' RACE reads. The profile shows about 340,000 distinct CDR3 sequences, roughly an eighth of them singletons. This chain links TRBV7-9 with TRBJ1-6; possible D gene TRBD1, 6 bases. This clonotype originated in a man younger than 35 who received the YFV17D yellow fever vaccine. This material consisted of CD4+ T cells sorted from PBMCs, taken 15 days after the yellow fever booster vaccination. The CDR3 bases are TGTGCCAGCAGCTTACCACAGGGTGTCGGCTCCTATAATTCACCCCTCCACTTT. This gives the protein CASSLPQGVGSYNSPLHF. The whole variable domain, filled in from reference TRBV7-9 and TRBJ1-6, reads DTGVSQNPRHKITKRGQNVTFRCDPISEHNRLYWYRQTLGQGPEFLTYFQNEAQLEKSRLLSDRFSAERPKGSFSTLEIQRTEQGDSAMYLCASSLPQGVGSYNSPLHFGNGTRLTVT.